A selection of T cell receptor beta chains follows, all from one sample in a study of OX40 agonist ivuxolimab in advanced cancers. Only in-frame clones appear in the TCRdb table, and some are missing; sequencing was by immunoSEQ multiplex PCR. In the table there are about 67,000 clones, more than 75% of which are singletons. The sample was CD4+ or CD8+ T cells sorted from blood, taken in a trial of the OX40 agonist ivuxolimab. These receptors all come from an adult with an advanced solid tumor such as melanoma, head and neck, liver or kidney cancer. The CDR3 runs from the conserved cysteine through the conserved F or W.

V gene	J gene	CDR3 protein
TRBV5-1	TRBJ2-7	CASSPGWEGGNEQYF
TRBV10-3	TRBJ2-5	CAISTTGEQYF
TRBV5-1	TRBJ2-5	CASSPGTTQETQYF
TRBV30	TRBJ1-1	CAWSLVKNTEAFF
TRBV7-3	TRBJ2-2	CASSSGQGTGELFF
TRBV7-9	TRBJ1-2	CASSLGQGAGGYTF
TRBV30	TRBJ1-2	CAWSVGRYGYTF
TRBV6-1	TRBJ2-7	CASSEYLQALSYEQYF
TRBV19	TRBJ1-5	CAVAGTGNQPQHF
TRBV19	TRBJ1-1	CASNLKRGASEAFF
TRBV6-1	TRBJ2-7	CASTRTSGEYEQYF
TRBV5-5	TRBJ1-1	CASRSRTGKNTEAFF
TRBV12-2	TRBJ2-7	CASRFMPKGIHEQYF
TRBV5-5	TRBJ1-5	CASSPIEGIGQPQHF
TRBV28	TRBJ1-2	CASSSGWGYGYTF
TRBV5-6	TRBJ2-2	CASSSTASWAGELFF
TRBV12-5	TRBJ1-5	CASGGRSSNQPQHF
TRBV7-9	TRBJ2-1	CASSSGTSGAESSYNEQFF
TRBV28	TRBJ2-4	CASSPYRGYFSQAKNIQYF
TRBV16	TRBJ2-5	CASSQSGKETQYF
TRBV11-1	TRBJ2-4	CASSNVGTGGNIQYF
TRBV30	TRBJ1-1	CAWSLSLQAEAFF
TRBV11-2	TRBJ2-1	CASSLARKQFF
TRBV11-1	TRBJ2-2	CASSPGAGYGELFF
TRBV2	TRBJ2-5	CASRWTSGAGETQYF
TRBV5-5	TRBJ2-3	CASSLRGPGDTQYF
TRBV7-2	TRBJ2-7	CASSSGDRRVEQYF
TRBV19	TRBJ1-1	CASSSPAGRNTEAFF